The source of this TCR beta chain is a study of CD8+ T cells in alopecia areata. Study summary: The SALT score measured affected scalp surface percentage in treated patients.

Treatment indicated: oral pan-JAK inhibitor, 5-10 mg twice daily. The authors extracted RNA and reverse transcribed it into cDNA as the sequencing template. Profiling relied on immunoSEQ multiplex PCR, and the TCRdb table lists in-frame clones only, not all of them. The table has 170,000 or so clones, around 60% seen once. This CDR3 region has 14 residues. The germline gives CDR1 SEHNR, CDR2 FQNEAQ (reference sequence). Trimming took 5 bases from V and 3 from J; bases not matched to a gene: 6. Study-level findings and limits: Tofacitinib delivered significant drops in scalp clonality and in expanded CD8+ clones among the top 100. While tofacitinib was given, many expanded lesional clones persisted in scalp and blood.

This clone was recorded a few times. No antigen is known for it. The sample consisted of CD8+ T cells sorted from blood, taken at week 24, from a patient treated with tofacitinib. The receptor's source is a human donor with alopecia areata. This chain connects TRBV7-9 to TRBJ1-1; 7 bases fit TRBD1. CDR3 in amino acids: CASSPTGLDTEAFF. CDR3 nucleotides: TGTGCCAGCAGCCCGACAGGGCTGGACACTGAAGCTTTCTTT.